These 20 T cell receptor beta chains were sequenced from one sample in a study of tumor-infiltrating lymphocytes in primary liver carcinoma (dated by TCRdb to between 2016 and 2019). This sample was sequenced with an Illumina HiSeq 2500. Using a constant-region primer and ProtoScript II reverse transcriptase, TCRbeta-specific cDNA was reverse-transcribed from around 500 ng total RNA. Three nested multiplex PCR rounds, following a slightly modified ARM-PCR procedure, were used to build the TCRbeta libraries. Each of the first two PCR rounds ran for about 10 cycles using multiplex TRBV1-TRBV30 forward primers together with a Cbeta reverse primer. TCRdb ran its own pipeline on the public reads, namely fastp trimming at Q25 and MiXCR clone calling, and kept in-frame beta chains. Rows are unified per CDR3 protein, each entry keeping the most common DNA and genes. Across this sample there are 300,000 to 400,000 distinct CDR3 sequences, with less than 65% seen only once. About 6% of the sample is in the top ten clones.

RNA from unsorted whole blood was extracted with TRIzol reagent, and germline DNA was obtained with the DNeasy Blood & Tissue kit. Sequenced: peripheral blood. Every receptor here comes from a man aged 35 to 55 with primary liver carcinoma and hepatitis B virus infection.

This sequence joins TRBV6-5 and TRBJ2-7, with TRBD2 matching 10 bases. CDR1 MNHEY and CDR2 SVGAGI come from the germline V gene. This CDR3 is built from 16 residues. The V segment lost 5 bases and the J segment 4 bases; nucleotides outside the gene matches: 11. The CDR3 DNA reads TGTGCCAGCAGTCACTTGTCGGCTAGCGGGAGTTACGAGCAGTACTTC. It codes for CASSHLSASGSYEQYF.

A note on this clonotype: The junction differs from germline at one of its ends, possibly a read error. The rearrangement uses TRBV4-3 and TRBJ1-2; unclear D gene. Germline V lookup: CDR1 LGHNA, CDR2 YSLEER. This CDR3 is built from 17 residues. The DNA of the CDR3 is TGCACCAGCAGCCAAGAAGGTGCCGATGGAACCAACTATGGCTACACCTTC. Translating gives CTSSQEGADGTNYGYTF.

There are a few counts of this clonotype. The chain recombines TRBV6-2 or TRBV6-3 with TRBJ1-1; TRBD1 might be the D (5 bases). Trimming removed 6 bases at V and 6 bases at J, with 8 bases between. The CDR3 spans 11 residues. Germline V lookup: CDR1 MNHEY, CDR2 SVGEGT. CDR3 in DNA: TGTGCCAGCAGCAGGGACGCTGAAGCTTTCTTT. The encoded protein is CASSRDAEAFF.

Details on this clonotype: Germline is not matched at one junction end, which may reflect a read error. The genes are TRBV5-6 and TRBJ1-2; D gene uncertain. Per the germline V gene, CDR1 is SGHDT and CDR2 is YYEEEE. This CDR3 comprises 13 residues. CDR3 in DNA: TGTCCCAGCAGCTGGACGGGCAACTATGGCTACAGCTTC. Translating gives CPSSWTGNYGYSF.

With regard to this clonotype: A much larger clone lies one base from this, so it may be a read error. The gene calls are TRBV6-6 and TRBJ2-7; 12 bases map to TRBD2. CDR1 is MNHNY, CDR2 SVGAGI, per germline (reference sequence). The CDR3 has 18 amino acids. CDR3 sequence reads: CASSSPTSGRSGGYEQHF. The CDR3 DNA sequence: TGTGCCAGCAGTTCCCCAACTAGCGGGAGGTCGGGAGGCTACGAGCAGCACTTC.

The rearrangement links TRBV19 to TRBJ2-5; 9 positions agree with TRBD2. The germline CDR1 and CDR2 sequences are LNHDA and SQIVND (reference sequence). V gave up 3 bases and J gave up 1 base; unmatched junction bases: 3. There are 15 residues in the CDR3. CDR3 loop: CASSMQREVQETQYF. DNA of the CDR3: TGTGCCAGTAGTATGCAGCGGGAGGTCCAAGAGACCCAGTACTTC. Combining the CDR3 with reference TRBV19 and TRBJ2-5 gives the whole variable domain DGGITQSPKYLFRKEGQNVTLSCEQNLNHDAMYWYRQDPGQGLRLIYYSQIVNDFQKGDIAEGYSVSREKKESFPLTVTSAQKNPTAFYLCASSMQREVQETQYFGPGTRLLVL.

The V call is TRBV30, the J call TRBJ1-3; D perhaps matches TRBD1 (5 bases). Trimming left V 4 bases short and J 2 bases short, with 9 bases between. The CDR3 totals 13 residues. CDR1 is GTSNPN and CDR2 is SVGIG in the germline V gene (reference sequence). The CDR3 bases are TGTGCCTGGACTATAGGGGCTGGAAACACCATATATTTT. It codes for CAWTIGAGNTIYF.

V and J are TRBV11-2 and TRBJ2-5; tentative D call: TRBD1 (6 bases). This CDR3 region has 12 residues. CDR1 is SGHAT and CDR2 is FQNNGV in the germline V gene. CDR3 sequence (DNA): TGTGTCGGCAGCCCGACAGGAGAGACCCAGTACTTC. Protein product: CVGSPTGETQYF.

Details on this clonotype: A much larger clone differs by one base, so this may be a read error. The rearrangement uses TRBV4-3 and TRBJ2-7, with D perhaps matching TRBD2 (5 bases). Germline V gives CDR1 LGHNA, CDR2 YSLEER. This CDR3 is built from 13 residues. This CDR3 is CTSSQDEGPEQYF. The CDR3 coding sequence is TGCACCAGCAGCCAAGATGAGGGCCCCGAGCAGTACTTC.

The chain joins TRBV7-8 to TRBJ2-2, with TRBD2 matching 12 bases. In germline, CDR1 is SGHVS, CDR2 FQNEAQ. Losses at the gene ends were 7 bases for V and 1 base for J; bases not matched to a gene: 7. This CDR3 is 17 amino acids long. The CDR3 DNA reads TGTGCCAGCAACTTCCGGACTAGCGGGGTGAACACCGGGGAGCTGTTTTTT. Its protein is CASNFRTSGVNTGELFF.

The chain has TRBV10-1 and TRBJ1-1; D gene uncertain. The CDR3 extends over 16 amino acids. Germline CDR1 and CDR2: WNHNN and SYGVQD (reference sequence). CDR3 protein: CSPAVRTLGVVTEAFF. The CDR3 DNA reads TGCTCACCAGCAGTGAGGACTTTAGGAGTCGTCACTGAAGCTTTCTTT.

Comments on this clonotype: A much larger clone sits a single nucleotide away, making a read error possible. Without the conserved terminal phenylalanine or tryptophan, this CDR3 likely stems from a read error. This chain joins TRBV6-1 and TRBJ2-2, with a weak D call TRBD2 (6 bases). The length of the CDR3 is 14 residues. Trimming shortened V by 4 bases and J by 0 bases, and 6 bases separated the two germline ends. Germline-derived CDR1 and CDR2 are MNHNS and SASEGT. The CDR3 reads CASSAGANTGELFL. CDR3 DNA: TGTGCCAGCAGTGCGGGAGCGAACACCGGGGAGCTGTTTCTT.

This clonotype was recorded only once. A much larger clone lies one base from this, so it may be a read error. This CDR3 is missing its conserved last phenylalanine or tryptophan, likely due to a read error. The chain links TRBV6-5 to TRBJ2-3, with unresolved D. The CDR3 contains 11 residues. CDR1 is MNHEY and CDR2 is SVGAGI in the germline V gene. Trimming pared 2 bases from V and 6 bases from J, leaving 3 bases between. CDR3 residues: CASSYQDTQYI. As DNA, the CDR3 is TGTGCCAGCAGTTACCAGGATACGCAGTATATT.

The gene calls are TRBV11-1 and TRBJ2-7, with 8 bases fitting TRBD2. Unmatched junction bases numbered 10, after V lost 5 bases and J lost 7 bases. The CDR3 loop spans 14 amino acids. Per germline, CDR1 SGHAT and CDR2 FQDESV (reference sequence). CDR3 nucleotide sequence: TGTGCCAGCAGCCCGGGACTAGTGGGCTATGAGCAGTACTTC. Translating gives CASSPGLVGYEQYF.

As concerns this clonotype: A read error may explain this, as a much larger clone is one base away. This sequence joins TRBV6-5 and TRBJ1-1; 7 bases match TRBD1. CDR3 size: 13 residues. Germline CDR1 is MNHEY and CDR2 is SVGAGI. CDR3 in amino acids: CTSSTWTGTEAFF. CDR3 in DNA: TGTACCAGCAGCACCTGGACAGGAACTGAAGCTTTCTTT.

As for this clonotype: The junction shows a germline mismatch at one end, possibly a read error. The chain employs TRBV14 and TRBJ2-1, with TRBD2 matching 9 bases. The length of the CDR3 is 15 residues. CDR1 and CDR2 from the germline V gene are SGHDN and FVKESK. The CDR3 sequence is CAGRGTSGPYNEQFF. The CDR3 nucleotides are TGTGCCGGCAGGGGTACTAGCGGGCCCTACAATGAGCAGTTCTTC.

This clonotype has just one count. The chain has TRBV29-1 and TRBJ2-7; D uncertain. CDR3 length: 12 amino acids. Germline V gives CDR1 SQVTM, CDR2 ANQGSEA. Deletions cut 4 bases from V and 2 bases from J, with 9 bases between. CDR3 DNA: TGCAGCGTTGGTTCAGGCCCCTACGAGCAGTACTTC. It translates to CSVGSGPYEQYF.

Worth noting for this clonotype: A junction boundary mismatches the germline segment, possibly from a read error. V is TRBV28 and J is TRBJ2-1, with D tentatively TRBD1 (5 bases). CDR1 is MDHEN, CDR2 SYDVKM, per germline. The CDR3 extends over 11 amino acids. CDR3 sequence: CASCLVQVQFF. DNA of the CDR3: TGTGCCAGCTGTTTAGTACAGGTGCAGTTCTTC.

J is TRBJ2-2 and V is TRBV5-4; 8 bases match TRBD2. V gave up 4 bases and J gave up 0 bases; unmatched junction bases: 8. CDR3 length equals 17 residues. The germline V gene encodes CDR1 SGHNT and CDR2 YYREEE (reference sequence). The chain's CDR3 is CASSRTSGRPNTGELFF. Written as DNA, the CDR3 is TGTGCCAGCAGCCGTACTAGCGGACGACCGAACACCGGGGAGCTGTTTTTT. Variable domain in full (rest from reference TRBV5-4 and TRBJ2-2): ETGVTQSPTHLIKTRGQQVTLRCSSQSGHNTVSWYQQALGQGPQFIFQYYREEENGRGNFPPRFSGLQFPNYSSELNVNALELDDSALYLCASSRTSGRPNTGELFFGEGSRLTVL.

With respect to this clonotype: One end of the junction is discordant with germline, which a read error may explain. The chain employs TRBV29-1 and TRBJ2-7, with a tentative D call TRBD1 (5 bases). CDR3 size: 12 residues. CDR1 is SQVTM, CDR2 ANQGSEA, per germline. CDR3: CSVRQGSYEQCF. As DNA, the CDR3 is TGCAGCGTACGGCAGGGTTCCTACGAGCAGTGCTTC.